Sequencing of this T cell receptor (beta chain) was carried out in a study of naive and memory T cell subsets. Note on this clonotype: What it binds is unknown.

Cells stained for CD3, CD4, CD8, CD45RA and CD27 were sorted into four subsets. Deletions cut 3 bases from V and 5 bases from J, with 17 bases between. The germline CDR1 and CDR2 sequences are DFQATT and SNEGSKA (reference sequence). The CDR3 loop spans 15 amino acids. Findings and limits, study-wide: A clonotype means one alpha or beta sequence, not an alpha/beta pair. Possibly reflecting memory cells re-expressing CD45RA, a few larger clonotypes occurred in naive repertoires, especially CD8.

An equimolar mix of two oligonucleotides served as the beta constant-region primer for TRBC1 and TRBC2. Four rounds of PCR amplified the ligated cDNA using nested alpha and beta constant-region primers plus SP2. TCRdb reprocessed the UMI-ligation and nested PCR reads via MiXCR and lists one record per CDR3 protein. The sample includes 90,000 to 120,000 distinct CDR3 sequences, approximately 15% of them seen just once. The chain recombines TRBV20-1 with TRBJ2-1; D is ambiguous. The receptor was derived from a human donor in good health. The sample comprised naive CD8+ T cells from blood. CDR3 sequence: CSARPTLGPHNEQFF. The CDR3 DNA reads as TGCAGTGCTAGGCCTACTCTAGGGCCCCACAATGAGCAGTTCTTC.